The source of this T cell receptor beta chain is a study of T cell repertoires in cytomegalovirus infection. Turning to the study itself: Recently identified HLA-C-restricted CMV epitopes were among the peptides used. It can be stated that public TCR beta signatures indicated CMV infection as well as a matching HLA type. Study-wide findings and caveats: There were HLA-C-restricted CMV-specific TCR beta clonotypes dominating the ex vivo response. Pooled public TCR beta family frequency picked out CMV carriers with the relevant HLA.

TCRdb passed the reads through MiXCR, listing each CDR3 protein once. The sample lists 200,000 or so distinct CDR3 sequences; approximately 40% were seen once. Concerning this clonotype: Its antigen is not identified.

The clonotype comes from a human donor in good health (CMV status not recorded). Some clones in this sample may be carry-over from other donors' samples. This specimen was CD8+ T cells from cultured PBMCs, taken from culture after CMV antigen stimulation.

CDR3 sequence (DNA): TGTGCCAGCAGCTTAGGGATGCGGGGGAGCCTTTACAATGAGCAGTTCTTC. This encodes CASSLGMRGSLYNEQFF. The V call is TRBV7-8, the J call TRBJ2-1; TRBD2 matches 7 bases. The germline V gene encodes CDR1 SGHVS and CDR2 FQNEAQ. V was pared by 1 base and J by 4 bases, with 10 bases of the junction left unmatched. CDR3 length: 17 amino acids. Combining the CDR3 with reference TRBV7-8 and TRBJ2-1 gives the whole variable domain GAGVSQSPRYKVAKRGQDVALRCDPISGHVSLFWYQQALGQGPEFLTYFQNEAQLDKSGLPSDRFFAERPEGSVSTLKIQRTQQEDSAVYLCASSLGMRGSLYNEQFFGPGTRLTVL.